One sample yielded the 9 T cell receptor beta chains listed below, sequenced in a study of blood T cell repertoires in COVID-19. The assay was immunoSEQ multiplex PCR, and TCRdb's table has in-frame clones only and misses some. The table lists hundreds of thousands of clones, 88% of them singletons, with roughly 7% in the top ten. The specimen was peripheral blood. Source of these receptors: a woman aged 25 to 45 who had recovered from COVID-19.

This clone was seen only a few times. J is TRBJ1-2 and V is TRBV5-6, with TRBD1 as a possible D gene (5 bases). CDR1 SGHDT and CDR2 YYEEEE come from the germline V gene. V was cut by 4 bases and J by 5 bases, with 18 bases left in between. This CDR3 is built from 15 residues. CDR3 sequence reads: CASSIKGRASYGYTF. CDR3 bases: TGTGCCAGCAGCATCAAGGGCAGGGCATCATATGGCTACACCTTC. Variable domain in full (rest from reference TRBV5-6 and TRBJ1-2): DAGVTQSPTHLIKTRGQQVTLRCSPKSGHDTVSWYQQALGQGPQFIFQYYEEEERQRGNFPDRFSGHQFPNYSSELNVNALLLGDSALYLCASSIKGRASYGYTFGSGTRLTVV.

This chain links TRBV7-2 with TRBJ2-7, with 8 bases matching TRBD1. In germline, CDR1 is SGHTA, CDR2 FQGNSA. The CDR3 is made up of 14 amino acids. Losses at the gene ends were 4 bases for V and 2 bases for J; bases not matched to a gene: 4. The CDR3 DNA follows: TGTGCCAGCAGCTCACAGACAGGGGCCTACGAGCAGTACTTC. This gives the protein CASSSQTGAYEQYF.

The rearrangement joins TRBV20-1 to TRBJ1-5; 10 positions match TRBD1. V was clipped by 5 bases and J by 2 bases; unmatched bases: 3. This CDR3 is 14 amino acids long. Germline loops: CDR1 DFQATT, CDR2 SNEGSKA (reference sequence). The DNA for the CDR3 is TGCAGTGCTCGTGGGACAGGGGGCAATCAGCCCCAGCATTTT. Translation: CSARGTGGNQPQHF.

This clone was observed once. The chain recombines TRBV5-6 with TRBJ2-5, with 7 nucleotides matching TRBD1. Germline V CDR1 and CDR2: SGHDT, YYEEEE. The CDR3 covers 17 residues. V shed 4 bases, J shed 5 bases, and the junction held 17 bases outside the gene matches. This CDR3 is CASSRTGGWKTGETQYF. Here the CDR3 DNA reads TGTGCCAGCAGCCGGACAGGAGGATGGAAGACAGGGGAGACCCAGTACTTC.

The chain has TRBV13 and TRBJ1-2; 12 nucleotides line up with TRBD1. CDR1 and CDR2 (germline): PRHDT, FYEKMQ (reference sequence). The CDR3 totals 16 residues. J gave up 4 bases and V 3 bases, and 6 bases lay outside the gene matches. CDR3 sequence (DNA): TGTGCCAGCAGCTTTGGGACAGGGGGCCCTAGCTATGGCTACACCTTC. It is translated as CASSFGTGGPSYGYTF.

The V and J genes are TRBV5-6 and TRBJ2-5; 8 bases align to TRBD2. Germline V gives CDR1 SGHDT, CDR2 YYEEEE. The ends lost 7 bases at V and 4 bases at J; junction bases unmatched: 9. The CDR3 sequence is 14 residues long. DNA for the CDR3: TGTGCCAGCCACCCCTGGGCGGGGGGAGAGACCCAGTACTTC. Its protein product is CASHPWAGGETQYF.

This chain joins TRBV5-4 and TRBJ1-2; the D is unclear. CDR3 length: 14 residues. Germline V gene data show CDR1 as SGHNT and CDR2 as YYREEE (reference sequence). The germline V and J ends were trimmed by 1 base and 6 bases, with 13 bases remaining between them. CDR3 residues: CASSLQPTRHGYTF. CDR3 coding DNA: TGTGCCAGCAGCTTGCAACCGACGCGGCATGGCTACACCTTC.

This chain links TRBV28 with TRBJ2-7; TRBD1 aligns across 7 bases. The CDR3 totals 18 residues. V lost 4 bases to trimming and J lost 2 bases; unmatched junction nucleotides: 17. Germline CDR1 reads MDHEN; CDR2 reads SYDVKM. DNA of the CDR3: TGTGCCAGCAGTTACGTACCCTACGACAGGGTGGAGGCCTACGAGCAGTACTTC. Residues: CASSYVPYDRVEAYEQYF.

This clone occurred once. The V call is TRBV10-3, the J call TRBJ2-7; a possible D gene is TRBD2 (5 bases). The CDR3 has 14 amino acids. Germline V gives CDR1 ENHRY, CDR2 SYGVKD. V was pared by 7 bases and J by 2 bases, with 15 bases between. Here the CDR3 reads CAIMGMDGTYEQYF. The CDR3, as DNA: TGTGCCATCATGGGGATGGACGGGACCTACGAGCAGTACTTC.